Following are 12 T cell receptor beta chains from one sample sequenced in a study of shared clonotypes between healthy human individuals. Clones were read by immunoSEQ multiplex PCR, and TCRdb kept only the in-frame ones, dropping some. The sample lists around 530,000 clones; 70% to 80% were seen once. Sample: PBMCs. The source of these receptors is a woman aged 40 to 55 in good health. Some clones in this sample may be carry-over from other donors' samples.

The chain carries TRBV28 and TRBJ2-7; 7 positions agree with TRBD2. Trimming took 5 bases from V and 2 from J; bases not matched to a gene: 9. CDR3 length: 15 residues. CDR1 MDHEN and CDR2 SYDVKM come from the germline V gene. The CDR3 region is CASSPGGTTPYEQYF. The DNA of the CDR3 is TGTGCCAGCAGTCCGGGGGGTACAACGCCCTACGAGCAGTACTTC.

The chain employs TRBV30 and TRBJ2-1, with TRBD1 identical over 7 bases. Germline trimming cut 0 bases from V and 0 bases from J; bases unmatched to any gene: 17. The CDR3 is 20 residues long. Per the germline V gene, CDR1 is GTSNPN and CDR2 is SVGIG (reference sequence). This CDR3 reads CAWSVDRTGKSLSSYNEQFF. The CDR3 DNA follows: TGTGCCTGGAGTGTAGATCGGACAGGAAAATCCCTTTCCTCCTACAATGAGCAGTTCTTC.

To note about this clone: Just one base apart from a much larger clone, this may be a read error. The chain links TRBV5-5 to TRBJ2-7; no reliable D call. Trimming shortened V by 1 base and J by 5 bases, and 4 bases separated the two germline ends. CDR3 length: 11 residues. CDR1 SGHKS and CDR2 YYEKEE come from the germline V gene (reference sequence). CDR3: CASSLFDEQYF. As DNA, the CDR3 is TGTGCCAGCAGCTTGTTTGACGAGCAGTACTTC.

V is TRBV15 and J is TRBJ1-2, with D hard to call. Germline CDR1 reads LNHNV; CDR2 reads YYDKDF (reference sequence). CDR3 size: 15 residues. V was clipped by 2 bases and J by 8 bases, with 18 bases between them. The CDR3 nucleotides read TGTGCCACCAGCAGACCCACGGGCCGGGCGCGGGGCTACACCTTC. Its protein is CATSRPTGRARGYTF.

This chain uses TRBV2 with TRBJ2-7; D is unclear. The length of the CDR3 is 15 residues. Germline loops: CDR1 SNHLY, CDR2 FYNNEI. V was pared by 1 base and J by 2 bases, with 12 bases between. The CDR3 spells CASSEGAVSAYEQYF. The CDR3 coding sequence is TGTGCCAGCAGTGAAGGGGCAGTCTCGGCCTACGAGCAGTACTTC. The full variable domain, in which reference TRBV2 and TRBJ2-7 provide the parts outside the CDR3, is EPEVTQTPSHQVTQMGQEVILRCVPISNHLYFYWYRQILGQKVEFLVSFYNNEISEKSEIFDDQFSVERPDGSNFTLKIRSTKLEDSAMYFCASSEGAVSAYEQYFGPGTRLTVT.

V usage is TRBV5-1 and J usage is TRBJ1-4; 7 bases align to TRBD1. Germline V gives CDR1 SGHRS, CDR2 YFSETQ. The V gene end was trimmed by 5 bases and the J gene end by 6 bases; junction bases not matched to a gene: 7. The length of the CDR3 is 14 residues. The DNA of the CDR3 is TGCGCCAGCAGGATAAGGGGGCCGGATGAAAAACTGTTTTTT. Translating gives CASRIRGPDEKLFF.

The table lists this clone with a count of one. The V gene is TRBV7-9, the J gene TRBJ2-7; the match to TRBD2 covers 8 bases. Germline V CDR1 and CDR2: SEHNR, FQNEAQ (reference sequence). The CDR3 loop spans 14 amino acids. After removal of 5 bases from V and 2 bases from J, the junction contained 5 bases not matched to a gene. The CDR3 reads CASSPSSGPYEQYF. CDR3 DNA sequence: TGTGCCAGCAGCCCCTCTAGCGGGCCCTACGAGCAGTACTTC.

The rearrangement joins TRBV5-1 to TRBJ2-5; 9 nucleotides match TRBD2. V shed 0 bases and J 2 bases; nucleotides not matched to a gene: 2. Germline assignment: CDR1 SGHRS and CDR2 YFSETQ. The CDR3 length is 15 residues. This chain's CDR3 is CASSLGGRDQETQYF. The CDR3, as DNA: TGCGCCAGCAGCTTGGGCGGGAGGGATCAAGAGACCCAGTACTTC.

This rearrangement joins TRBV5-1 to TRBJ2-7, with 10 positions matching TRBD1. Trimming took 0 bases from V and 5 from J; bases not matched to a gene: 5. In germline, CDR1 is SGHRS, CDR2 YFSETQ. The CDR3 is made up of 15 amino acids. CDR3 DNA sequence: TGCGCCAGCAGCTTGGTAGGGACAGGGGTTGACGAGCAGTACTTC. Translated, it gives CASSLVGTGVDEQYF.

In the case of this clone: A much bigger clone sits one base away, suggesting this may be a read error. V usage is TRBV5-4 and J usage is TRBJ1-3; D unresolved. The CDR3 is 11 residues long. The V end was cut by 0 bases, the J end by 6 bases, with 1 base between. The V gene's germline CDR1 is SGHNT and CDR2 YYREEE (reference sequence). As DNA, the CDR3 is TGTGCCAGCAGCTTGGAAAACACCATATATTTT. This sequence encodes CASSLENTIYF.

This chain uses TRBV18 with TRBJ2-1; D unresolved. The CDR3 totals 14 residues. Germline assignment: CDR1 KGHSH and CDR2 LQKENI. V was pared by 2 bases and J by 3 bases, with 8 bases between. The CDR3 DNA reads TGTGCCAGCTCACCAGGGCAGAACTACAATGAGCAGTTCTTC. Translation: CASSPGQNYNEQFF.

This clone was counted only a few times. The chain combines TRBV6-6 with TRBJ2-5; a possible D gene is TRBD1 (5 bases). V was trimmed by 3 bases and J by 2 bases, leaving 7 bases between them. The CDR3 sequence is 13 residues long. Per the germline V gene, CDR1 is MNHNY and CDR2 is SVGAGI (reference sequence). Written as DNA, the CDR3 is TGTGCCAGCAGTTATGGACAACAAGAGACCCAGTACTTC. This codes for CASSYGQQETQYF.